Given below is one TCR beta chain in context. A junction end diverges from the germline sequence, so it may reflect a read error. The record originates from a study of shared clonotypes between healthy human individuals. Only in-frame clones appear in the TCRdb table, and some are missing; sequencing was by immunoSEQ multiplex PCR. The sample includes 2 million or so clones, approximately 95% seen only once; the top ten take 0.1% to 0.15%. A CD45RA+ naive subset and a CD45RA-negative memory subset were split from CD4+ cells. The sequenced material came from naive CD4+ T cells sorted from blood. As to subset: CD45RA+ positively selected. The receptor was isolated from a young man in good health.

The CDR3 DNA reads as TGTGCTAGCAGCCTCGGCCCAGCGACCGGGGAGCTGTTTTTT. It is translated as CASSLGPATGELFF. This chain links TRBV7-7 with TRBJ2-2; D is uncertain. Per germline, CDR1 SSHAT and CDR2 FNYEAQ (reference sequence). The CDR3 spans 14 residues. Based on the CDR3 plus reference TRBV7-7 and TRBJ2-2, the full variable domain is GAGVSQSPRYKVTKRGQDVTLRCDPISSHATLYWYQQALGQGPEFLTYFNYEAQPDKSGLPSDRFSAERPEGSISTLTIQRTEQRDSAMYRCASSLGPATGELFFGEGSRLTVL.